This TCR beta chain was captured in a study of CD8+ T cells in alopecia areata. This clone was seen only a few times. As yet, its antigen is unknown. The study's findings and limits: Resident alphabeta T cells of normal skin are also sequenced in scalp samples. Sharing of TCRs across patients appeared less clear than in mice, possibly for HLA-related reasons. Lesional scalp displayed greater clonality than normal scalp, most notably in alopecia totalis/universalis.

Sequencing relied on a cDNA template that was reverse transcribed from extracted RNA. Here immunoSEQ multiplex PCR was the method, and the copy in TCRdb shows in-frame clones only, minus some. The repertoire holds approximately 99,000 clones, 59% seen once, with approximately 22% in the top ten. Separation by sorting yielded CD4+ and CD8+ T cells from PBMCs. Sequenced input: CD8+ T cells sorted from blood. The TCR was taken from a human donor in good health.

The CDR3 here is CATSRDVRDGYGYTF. As DNA, the CDR3 is TGTGCCACCAGCAGAGATGTGAGGGACGGCTATGGCTACACCTTC. The chain recombines TRBV15 with TRBJ1-2; D perhaps matches TRBD1 (5 bases). Trimming left V 0 bases short and J 4 bases short, with 12 bases between. The germline V gene has CDR1 LNHNV and CDR2 YYDKDF (reference sequence). This CDR3 has 15 amino acids.